Below are 9 T cell receptor beta chains sequenced from a single sample in a study of multiple sclerosis patients with progressive multifocal leukoencephalopathy. The time point was: about a year of natalizumab therapy. Data came from immunoSEQ multiplex PCR; TCRdb stores just in-frame clones and leaves some out. The sample has tens of thousands of clones, about 90% seen once; the top ten hold 1.3%. This sample comprised PBMCs, obtained from a patient treated with natalizumab. Receptors were obtained from a human donor with multiple sclerosis.

This chain links TRBV18 with TRBJ1-2, with D possibly TRBD1 on 5 matching bases. V lost 2 bases, J lost 5 bases, and 18 bases lay in between. Germline assignment: CDR1 KGHSH and CDR2 LQKENI. This CDR3 is built from 16 residues. The CDR3 bases are TGTGCCAGCTCACCATCATCAGACAGAAACCTTTATGGCTACACCTTC. Its translation: CASSPSSDRNLYGYTF.

This chain connects TRBV10-3 to TRBJ1-2, with unresolved D. V was clipped by 3 bases and J by 2 bases, with 10 bases between them. Per the germline V gene, CDR1 is ENHRY and CDR2 is SYGVKD. The CDR3 has 14 amino acids. CDR3 region: CAISDIGVNYGYTF. DNA for the CDR3: TGTGCCATCAGTGATATCGGGGTAAACTATGGCTACACCTTC.

This clone was observed a handful of times. The chain employs TRBV30 and TRBJ2-3, with D possibly called TRBD1 or TRBD2 (5 bases each). Trimming stripped 1 base from V and 1 base from J, with 6 bases between. CDR1 GTSNPN and CDR2 SVGIG come from the germline V gene (reference sequence). The CDR3 length is 13 residues. The CDR3 reads CAWSGGGTDTQYF. CDR3 DNA: TGTGCCTGGAGTGGAGGGGGCACAGATACGCAGTATTTT.

This clone was picked up one time. The chain employs TRBV6-6 and TRBJ1-2; D remains ambiguous. This CDR3 is built from 13 residues. Trimming stripped 6 bases from V and 6 bases from J, with 14 bases between. From germline, CDR1 is MNHNY and CDR2 SVGAGI (reference sequence). This CDR3 reads CASSRIGMDGYTF. The CDR3 DNA follows: TGTGCCAGCAGCCGTATTGGAATGGATGGCTACACCTTC.

This clone was counted a single time. A junction end diverges from the germline sequence, so it may reflect a read error. The chain has TRBV18 and TRBJ1-2; D is uncertain. Germline V gives CDR1 KGHSH, CDR2 LQKENI. This CDR3 contains 16 residues. This chain's CDR3 is CASSPRVKMHDYGYTF. The CDR3, as DNA: TGTGCCAGCTCCCCACGGGTGAAGATGCATGACTATGGCTACACCTTC.

This rearrangement joins TRBV7-2 to TRBJ2-3, with D uncertain. V dropped 1 base and J dropped 0 bases, with 8 bases sitting between them. Germline V gene data show CDR1 as SGHTA and CDR2 as FQGNSA. The CDR3 is 15 residues long. The CDR3 DNA reads as TGTGCCAGCAGCTTAGTTCAGCCTAGCACAGATACGCAGTATTTT. Amino acids: CASSLVQPSTDTQYF.

The V call is TRBV9, the J call TRBJ2-7; tentative D call: TRBD1 (6 bases). Germline CDR1 SGDLS, CDR2 YYNGEE. The CDR3 spans 16 residues. The V end was cut by 2 bases, the J end by 2 bases, with 17 bases between. The CDR3 loop reads CASSVQAGDRPYEQYF. DNA of the CDR3: TGTGCCAGCAGCGTCCAGGCAGGGGACCGACCCTACGAGCAGTACTTC.

This clone was detected a few times. The rearrangement links TRBV7-9 to TRBJ1-4, with 9 bases identical to TRBD1. Unmatched junction bases numbered 6, after V lost 4 bases and J lost 6 bases. CDR1 SEHNR and CDR2 FQNEAQ come from the germline V gene (reference sequence). The CDR3 runs to 15 residues. The DNA for the CDR3 is TGTGCCAGCAGCTCGAGGACAGGGGAAGATGAAAAACTGTTTTTT. This codes for CASSSRTGEDEKLFF.

This clone was recorded once. The rearrangement links TRBV15 to TRBJ2-5; 9 nucleotides align to TRBD2. This CDR3 comprises 14 residues. The V gene's germline CDR1 is LNHNV and CDR2 YYDKDF (reference sequence). With 2 bases clipped from V and 8 bases from J, the junction kept 6 bases outside the gene matches. CDR3 DNA sequence: TGTGCCACCAGCAGAAGTGGTCTAGCGGGAACCCAGTACTTC. This translates into CATSRSGLAGTQYF. The variable domain in full, completed from reference TRBV15 and TRBJ2-5, reads DAMVIQNPRYQVTQFGKPVTLSCSQTLNHNVMYWYQQKSSQAPKLLFHYYDKDFNNEADTPDNFQSRRPNTSFCFLDIRSPGLGDTAMYLCATSRSGLAGTQYFGPGTRLLVL.